The clone carrying this TCR beta chain was seen a handful of times. Its antigen is unidentified. The library was built from around 0.4 ug RNA with molecular barcoded adaptors for alpha/delta and beta/gamma chains. TCRdb re-derived calls from the reads in MiXCR, one entry per CDR3 protein. The sample holds under 60,000 distinct CDR3 sequences, about 19% seen once. This specimen comes from a study of read filtering for tumor transcriptome and immune sequencing. General study findings and limits: Approximately 82% of IR-seq clonotypes had one read, totaling about 3.5% of reads; RNA-seq: 74.6% and 44.6%.

This receptor was identified in a donor at least 40 years old with multiple myeloma. The sequenced material came from a population of CD138-negative cells sorted from bone marrow.

CDR3 in DNA: TGCAGCGTGACGCCCCCTACAGGGGGGAGTCGCAATGAGCAGTTCTTC. It specifies CSVTPPTGGSRNEQFF. V and J are TRBV29-1 and TRBJ2-1; 8 bases agree with TRBD1. The V gene's germline CDR1 is SQVTM and CDR2 ANQGSEA. This CDR3 is built from 16 residues. Trimming removed 6 bases from V and 6 bases from J; junction bases left unmatched: 16.